The sequence of this T cell receptor beta chain was determined in a study of OX40 agonist ivuxolimab in advanced cancers. The wider study: At doses from 0.01 to 10 mg/kg, patients were given intravenous ivuxolimab every 2 weeks. In three patients, partial responses were observed, one with hepatocellular carcinoma and two with cutaneous melanoma.

This clone came up once. The repertoire was sequenced with immunoSEQ multiplex PCR; TCRdb's copy has only in-frame clones and lacks some. The sample lists around 46,000 clones; 70% to 90% were seen once. The CDR3 has 12 residues. Trimming left V 2 bases short and J 0 bases short, with 2 bases between. Germline-derived CDR1 and CDR2 are SQVTM and ANQGSEA. The source was CD4+ or CD8+ T cells sorted from blood, collected in a trial of the OX40 agonist ivuxolimab. The receptor's source is an adult with an advanced solid tumor such as melanoma, head and neck, liver or kidney cancer. The chain recombines TRBV29-1 with TRBJ2-1; no reliable D call. CDR3 nucleotides: TGCAGCGTTGAAAGCTCCTACAATGAGCAGTTCTTC. This translates into CSVESSYNEQFF.